This T cell receptor beta chain was identified during a study of identifying expanded T cells in peripheral blood. Sequenced by immunoSEQ multiplex PCR; TCRdb stores in-frame clones only, minus some. Seen here are approximately 100,000 clones, 85% to 90% observed once, and the top ten hold about 4%. CDR3 length equals 15 residues. CDR1 is SGHTA, CDR2 FQGNSA, per germline. V lost 2 bases and J lost 1; bases outside the gene matches: 5. Findings of the study overall: Roughly 1.1 clones differed between technical replicates, versus 16.4 and 19 over time. Variance in clone template counts between roughly two-week samples significantly increased with total template count across all healthy donors.

To note about this clone: Its antigen remains unknown.

During the collection period, no donor immune events like infections were recorded. This receptor was identified in a person aged 18 to 75 in good health. The genes are TRBV7-2 and TRBJ2-7; 7 bases agree with TRBD2. Sequencing used blood. The CDR3 DNA reads TGTGCCAGCAGCTTATTCGGAGCGGGGTCCTACGAGCAGTACTTC. Translation gives CASSLFGAGSYEQYF.